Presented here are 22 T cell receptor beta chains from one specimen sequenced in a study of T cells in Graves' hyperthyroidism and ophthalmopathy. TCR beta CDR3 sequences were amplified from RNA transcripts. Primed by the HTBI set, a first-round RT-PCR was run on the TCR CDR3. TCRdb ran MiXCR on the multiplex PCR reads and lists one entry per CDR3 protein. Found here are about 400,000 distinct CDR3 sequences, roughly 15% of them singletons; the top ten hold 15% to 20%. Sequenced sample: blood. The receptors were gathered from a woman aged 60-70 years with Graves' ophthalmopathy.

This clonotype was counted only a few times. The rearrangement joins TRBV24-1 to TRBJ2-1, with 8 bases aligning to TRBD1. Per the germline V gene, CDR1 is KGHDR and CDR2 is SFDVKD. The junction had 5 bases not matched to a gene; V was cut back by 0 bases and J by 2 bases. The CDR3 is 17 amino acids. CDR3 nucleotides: TGTGCCACCAGTGATTTGGGGACAGGCGGCCCCTACAATGAGCAGTTCTTC. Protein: CATSDLGTGGPYNEQFF.

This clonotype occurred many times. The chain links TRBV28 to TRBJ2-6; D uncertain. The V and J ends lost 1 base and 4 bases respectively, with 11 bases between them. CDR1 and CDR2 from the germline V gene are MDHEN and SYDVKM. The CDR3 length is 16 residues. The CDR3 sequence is CASSLSGAAGANVLTF. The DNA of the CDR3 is TGTGCCAGCAGTTTATCTGGTGCGGCGGGGGCCAACGTCCTGACTTTC.

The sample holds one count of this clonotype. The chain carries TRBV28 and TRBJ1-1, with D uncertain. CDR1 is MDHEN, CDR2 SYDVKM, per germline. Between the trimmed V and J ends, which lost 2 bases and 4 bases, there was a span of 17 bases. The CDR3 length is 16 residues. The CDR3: CASSLQETTLVTEAFF. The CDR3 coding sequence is TGTGCCAGCAGTTTACAAGAGACCACCCTTGTCACTGAAGCTTTCTTT. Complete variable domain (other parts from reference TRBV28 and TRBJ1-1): DVKVTQSSRYLVKRTGEKVFLECVQDMDHENMFWYRQDPGLGLRLIYFSYDVKMKEKGDIPEGYSVSREKKERFSLILESASTNQTSMYLCASSLQETTLVTEAFFGQGTRLTVV.

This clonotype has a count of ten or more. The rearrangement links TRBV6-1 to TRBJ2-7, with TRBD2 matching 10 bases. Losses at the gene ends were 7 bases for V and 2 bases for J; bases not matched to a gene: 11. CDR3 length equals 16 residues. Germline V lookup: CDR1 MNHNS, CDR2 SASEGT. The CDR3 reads CASTPRGLAGAYEQYF. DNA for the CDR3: TGTGCCAGCACCCCCCGGGGGCTAGCGGGAGCCTACGAGCAGTACTTC.

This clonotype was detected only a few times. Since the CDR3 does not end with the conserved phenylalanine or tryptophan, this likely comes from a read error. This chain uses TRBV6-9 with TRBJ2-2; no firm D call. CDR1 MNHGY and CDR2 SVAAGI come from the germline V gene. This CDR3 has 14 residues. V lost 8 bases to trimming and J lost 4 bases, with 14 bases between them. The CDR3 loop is CASRLGSGTGELFS. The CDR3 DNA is TGTGCCAGCCGTTTAGGTTCCGGCACCGGGGAGCTGTTTTCT.

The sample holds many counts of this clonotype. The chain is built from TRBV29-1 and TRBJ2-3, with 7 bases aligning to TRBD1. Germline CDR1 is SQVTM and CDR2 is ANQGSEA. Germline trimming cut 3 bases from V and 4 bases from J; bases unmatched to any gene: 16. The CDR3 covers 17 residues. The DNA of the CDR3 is TGCAGCGTTGATACGTCCCGAGAGGGGGCTAGGGCAGATACGCAGTATTTT. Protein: CSVDTSREGARADTQYF.

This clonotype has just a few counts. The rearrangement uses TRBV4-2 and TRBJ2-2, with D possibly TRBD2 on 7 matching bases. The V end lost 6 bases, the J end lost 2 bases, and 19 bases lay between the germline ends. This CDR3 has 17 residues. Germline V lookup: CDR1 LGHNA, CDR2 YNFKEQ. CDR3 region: CASSNRRGGLNTGELFF. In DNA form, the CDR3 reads TGTGCCAGCAGTAACCGACGAGGGGGACTAAACACCGGGGAGCTGTTTTTT.

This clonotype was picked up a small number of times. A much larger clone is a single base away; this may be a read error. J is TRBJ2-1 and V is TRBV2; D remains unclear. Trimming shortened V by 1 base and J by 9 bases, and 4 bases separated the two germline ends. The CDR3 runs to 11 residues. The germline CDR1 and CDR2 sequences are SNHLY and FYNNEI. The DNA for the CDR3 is TGTGCCAGCAGTGAAGTTGGTGAGCAGTTCTTC. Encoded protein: CASSEVGEQFF.

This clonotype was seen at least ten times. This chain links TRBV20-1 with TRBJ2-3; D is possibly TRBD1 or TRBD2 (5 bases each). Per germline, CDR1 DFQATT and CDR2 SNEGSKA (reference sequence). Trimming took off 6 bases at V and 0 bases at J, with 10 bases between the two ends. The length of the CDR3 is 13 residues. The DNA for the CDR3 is TGCAGTGCGGGGACCACGAGCACAGATACGCAGTATTTT. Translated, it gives CSAGTTSTDTQYF.

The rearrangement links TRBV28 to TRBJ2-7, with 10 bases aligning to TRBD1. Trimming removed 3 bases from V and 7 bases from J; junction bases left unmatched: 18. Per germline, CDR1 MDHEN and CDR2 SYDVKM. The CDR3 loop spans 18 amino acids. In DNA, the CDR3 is TGTGCCAGCAGTTTGAGCGCGGGCCTGGGACAGGGGATAAGGGAGCAGTACTTC. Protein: CASSLSAGLGQGIREQYF.

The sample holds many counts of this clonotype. Written as DNA, the CDR3 is TGTGCCAGCAGCTTAGAGGCCCGACCTAGGTACTTC. Its protein is CASSLEARPRYF. The chain is built from TRBV11-2 and TRBJ2-5; D gene uncertain. The germline V gene encodes CDR1 SGHAT and CDR2 FQNNGV. V was shortened by 0 bases and J by 13 bases, with 12 bases between the two germline ends. This CDR3 contains 12 residues.

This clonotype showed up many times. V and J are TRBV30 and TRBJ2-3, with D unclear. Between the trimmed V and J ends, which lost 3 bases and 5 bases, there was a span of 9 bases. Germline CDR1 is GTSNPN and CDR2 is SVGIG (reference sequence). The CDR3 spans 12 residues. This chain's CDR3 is CAWREGGDTQYF. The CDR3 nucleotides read TGTGCCTGGAGGGAAGGCGGAGATACGCAGTATTTT.

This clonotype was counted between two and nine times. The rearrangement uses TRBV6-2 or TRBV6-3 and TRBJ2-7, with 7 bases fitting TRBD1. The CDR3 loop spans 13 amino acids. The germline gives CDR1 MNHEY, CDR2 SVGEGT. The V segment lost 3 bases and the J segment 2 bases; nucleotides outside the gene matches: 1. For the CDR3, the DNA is TGTGCCAGCAGTTATGACAGGGCCTACGAGCAGTACTTC. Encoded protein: CASSYDRAYEQYF.

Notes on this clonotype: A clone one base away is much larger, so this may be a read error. The CDR3 DNA is TGCGCCAGCAGCCGAGGACCAGCGGGATCCTCGAACACCGGGGAGCTGTTTTTT. Its protein is CASSRGPAGSSNTGELFF. This chain uses TRBV5-1 with TRBJ2-2, with 7 bases matching TRBD2. J lost 0 bases, V lost 4 bases, and 12 bases had no gene match. The V gene's germline CDR1 is SGHRS and CDR2 YFSETQ. This CDR3 is built from 18 residues.

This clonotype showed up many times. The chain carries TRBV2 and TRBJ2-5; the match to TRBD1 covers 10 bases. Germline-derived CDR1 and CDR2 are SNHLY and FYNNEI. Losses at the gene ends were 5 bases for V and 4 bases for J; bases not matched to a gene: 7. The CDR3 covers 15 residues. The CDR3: CASSPRTGGGETQYF. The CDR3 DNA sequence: TGTGCCAGCAGTCCACGGACAGGGGGAGGAGAGACCCAGTACTTC.

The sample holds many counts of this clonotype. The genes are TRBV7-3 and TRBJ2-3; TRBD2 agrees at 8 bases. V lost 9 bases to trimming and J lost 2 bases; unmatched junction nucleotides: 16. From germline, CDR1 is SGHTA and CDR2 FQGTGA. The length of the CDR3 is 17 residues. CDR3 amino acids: CARTPHSGDKYTDTQYF. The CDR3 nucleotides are TGTGCCAGGACCCCTCATAGCGGGGATAAATACACAGATACGCAGTATTTT.

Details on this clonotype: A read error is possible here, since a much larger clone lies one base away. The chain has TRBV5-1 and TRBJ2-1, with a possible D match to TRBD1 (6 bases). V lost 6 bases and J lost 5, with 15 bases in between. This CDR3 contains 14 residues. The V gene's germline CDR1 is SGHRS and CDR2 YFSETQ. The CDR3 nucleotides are TGCGCCAGCATTAACAGGGCTTGGGACAATGAGCAGTTCTTC. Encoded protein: CASINRAWDNEQFF. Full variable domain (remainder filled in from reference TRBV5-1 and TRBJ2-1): KAGVTQTPRYLIKTRGQQVTLSCSPISGHRSVSWYQQTPGQGLQFLFEYFSETQRNKGNFPGRFSGRQFSNSRSEMNVSTLELGDSALYLCASINRAWDNEQFFGPGTRLTVL.

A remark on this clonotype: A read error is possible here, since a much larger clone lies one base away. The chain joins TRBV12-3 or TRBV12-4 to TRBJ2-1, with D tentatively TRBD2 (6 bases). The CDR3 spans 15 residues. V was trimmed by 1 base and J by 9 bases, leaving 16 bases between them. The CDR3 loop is CASSLDPSERGEQFF. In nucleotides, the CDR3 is TGTGCCAGCAGTTTAGATCCTAGCGAGAGAGGTGAGCAGTTCTTC.

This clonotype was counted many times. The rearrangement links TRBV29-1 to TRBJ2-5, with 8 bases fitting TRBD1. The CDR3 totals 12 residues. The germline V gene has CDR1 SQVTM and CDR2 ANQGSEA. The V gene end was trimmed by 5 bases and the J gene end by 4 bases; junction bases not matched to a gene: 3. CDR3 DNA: TGCAGCGTTTCAGGGGGCCGAGAGACCCAGTACTTC. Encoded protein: CSVSGGRETQYF. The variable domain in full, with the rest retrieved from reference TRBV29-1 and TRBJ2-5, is SAVISQKPSRDICQRGTSLTIQCQVDSQVTMMFWYRQQPGQSLTLIATANQGSEATYESGFVIDKFPISRPNLTFSTLTVSNMSPEDSSIYLCSVSGGRETQYFGPGTRLLVL.

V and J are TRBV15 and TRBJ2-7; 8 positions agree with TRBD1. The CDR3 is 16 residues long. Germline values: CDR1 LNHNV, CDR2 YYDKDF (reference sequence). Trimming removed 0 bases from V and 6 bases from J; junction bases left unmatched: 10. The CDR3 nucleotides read TGTGCCACCAGCAGAGATCTAGACAGGGGTTTTGGCGAGCAGTACTTC. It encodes CATSRDLDRGFGEQYF.

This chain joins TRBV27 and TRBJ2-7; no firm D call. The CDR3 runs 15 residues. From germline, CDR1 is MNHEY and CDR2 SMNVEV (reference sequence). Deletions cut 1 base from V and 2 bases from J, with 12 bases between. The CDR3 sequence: CASSLYRTLTYEQYF. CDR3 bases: TGTGCCAGCAGTTTATACCGAACACTTACCTACGAGCAGTACTTC.

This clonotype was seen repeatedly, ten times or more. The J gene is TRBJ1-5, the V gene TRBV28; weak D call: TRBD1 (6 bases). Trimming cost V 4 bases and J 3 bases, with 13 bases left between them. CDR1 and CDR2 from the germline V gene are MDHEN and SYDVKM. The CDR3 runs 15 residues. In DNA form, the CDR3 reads TGTGCCAGCAGTTCCTCGACAGGAGCCAATCAGCCCCAGCATTTT. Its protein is CASSSSTGANQPQHF.